These 26 T cell receptor beta chains share one sample of origin, sequenced in a study of OX40 agonist ivuxolimab in advanced cancers. The protocol was immunoSEQ multiplex PCR, while the TCRdb copy is restricted to in-frame clones and leaves out a portion. The sample shows some 21,000 clones, 70% to 90% of them seen only once. The sample consisted of CD4+ or CD8+ T cells sorted from blood, taken in a trial of the OX40 agonist ivuxolimab. These receptors all come from an adult with an advanced solid tumor such as melanoma, head and neck, liver or kidney cancer.

The chain is built from TRBV30 and TRBJ2-7; D is unclear. The CDR3 contains 13 residues. Trimming shortened V by 3 bases and J by 2 bases, and 11 bases separated the two germline ends. Per germline, CDR1 GTSNPN and CDR2 SVGIG (reference sequence). In DNA form, the CDR3 reads TGTGCCTGGAGACCCAGGTTAACCTACGAGCAGTACTTC. This gives the protein CAWRPRLTYEQYF.

CDR3 sequence reads: CASSLSRAKNIQYF. In DNA, the CDR3 is TGTGCCAGCAGCTTGAGCAGGGCCAAAAACATTCAGTACTTC. The genes are TRBV5-6 and TRBJ2-4; D ambiguous. Trimming took 1 base from V and 1 from J, leaving 6 bases between them. CDR3 length: 14 residues. Germline V lookup: CDR1 SGHDT, CDR2 YYEEEE.

The chain is built from TRBV6-6 and TRBJ2-3; D unresolved. V lost 0 bases and J 1 base, leaving 8 bases between the germline ends. This CDR3 comprises 15 residues. Germline CDR1 and CDR2: MNHNY and SVGAGI (reference sequence). CDR3 DNA: TGTGCCAGCAGTTACTCAACAGTAGGCACAGATACGCAGTATTTT. Translated: CASSYSTVGTDTQYF.

This chain connects TRBV29-1 to TRBJ1-2; TRBD1 agrees at 7 bases. Germline assignment: CDR1 SQVTM and CDR2 ANQGSEA. This CDR3 comprises 11 residues. The V segment lost 6 bases and the J segment 3 bases; nucleotides outside the gene matches: 1. CDR3 in amino acids: CSVGTDYGYTF. For the CDR3, the DNA is TGCAGCGTGGGGACAGACTATGGCTACACCTTC.

The J gene is TRBJ2-7, the V gene TRBV18; D gene uncertain. V shed 0 bases and J shed 6 bases, with 9 bases lying between them. CDR3 length: 13 amino acids. Germline V gene sequence: CDR1 KGHSH, CDR2 LQKENI. CDR3 sequence (DNA): TGTGCCAGCTCACCACCGGTAACAGCCGAGCAGTACTTC. Translated: CASSPPVTAEQYF.

The genes are TRBV11-1 and TRBJ2-3, with a possible D match to TRBD2 (6 bases). Trimming pared 2 bases from V and 0 bases from J, leaving 18 bases between. This CDR3 has 18 amino acids. The germline V gene encodes CDR1 SGHAT and CDR2 FQDESV (reference sequence). CDR3 nucleotide sequence: TGTGCCAGCAGCTTAAGACGGGCGGGGAGTCCTAGCACAGATACGCAGTATTTT. Its protein is CASSLRRAGSPSTDTQYF.

The rearrangement uses TRBV6-6 and TRBJ1-3; D gene unclear. The CDR3 is 12 residues long. Deletions cut 11 bases from V and 4 bases from J, with 12 bases between. Germline V gene lookup returns CDR1 MNHNY and CDR2 SVGAGI (reference sequence). CDR3 region: CAGQTSGNTIYF. As DNA, the CDR3 is TGTGCCGGGCAAACCTCGGGAAACACCATATATTTT.

This clone is a singleton in its sample. The J gene is TRBJ1-2, the V gene TRBV29-1; 12 positions match TRBD1. There are 15 residues in the CDR3. The germline V gene encodes CDR1 SQVTM and CDR2 ANQGSEA. J gave up 4 bases and V 5 bases, and 8 bases lay outside the gene matches. This CDR3 reads CSVTRDRGLGYGYTF. The CDR3 nucleotides read TGCAGCGTTACCCGGGACAGGGGGCTAGGCTATGGCTACACCTTC. The variable domain in full, with the rest retrieved from reference TRBV29-1 and TRBJ1-2, is SAVISQKPSRDICQRGTSLTIQCQVDSQVTMMFWYRQQPGQSLTLIATANQGSEATYESGFVIDKFPISRPNLTFSTLTVSNMSPEDSSIYLCSVTRDRGLGYGYTFGSGTRLTVV.

The chain joins TRBV11-2 to TRBJ2-1; D not certain. Germline V gene data show CDR1 as SGHAT and CDR2 as FQNNGV. V was pared by 3 bases and J by 4 bases, with 7 bases between. This CDR3 region has 13 residues. The CDR3 loop reads CASSLYRYNEQFF. CDR3 DNA: TGTGCCAGCAGCTTGTACAGATACAATGAGCAGTTCTTC.

This chain connects TRBV18 to TRBJ1-1; no firm D call. V was clipped by 3 bases and J by 5 bases, with 10 bases between them. The CDR3 is made up of 13 amino acids. Germline V gives CDR1 KGHSH, CDR2 LQKENI. The CDR3: CASSPQSGTEAFF. The CDR3, as DNA: TGTGCCAGCTCACCGCAGAGTGGGACTGAAGCTTTCTTT.

The chain employs TRBV2 and TRBJ1-3; D not resolved. Between the trimmed V and J ends, which lost 2 bases and 4 bases, there was a span of 15 bases. Germline CDR1 is SNHLY and CDR2 is FYNNEI. CDR3 length: 16 amino acids. CDR3: CASSERPEDLGNTIYF. As DNA, the CDR3 is TGTGCCAGCAGTGAACGTCCGGAAGACCTAGGAAACACCATATATTTT.

This chain links TRBV19 with TRBJ2-2; D is uncertain. The V gene lost 4 bases and the J gene lost 6 bases, with 12 bases spanning the gap. The germline V gene encodes CDR1 LNHDA and CDR2 SQIVND (reference sequence). The CDR3 is 14 residues long. The CDR3 reads CASSTSWQAGELFF. The CDR3 nucleotides read TGTGCCAGTAGTACCTCGTGGCAGGCCGGGGAGCTGTTTTTT.

The V and J genes are TRBV6-6 and TRBJ1-3; D unresolved. The germline V gene has CDR1 MNHNY and CDR2 SVGAGI (reference sequence). The CDR3 is 15 residues long. Trimming stripped 4 bases from V and 4 bases from J, with 14 bases between. CDR3 in amino acids: CASSFPDEGGNTIYF. In DNA form, the CDR3 reads TGTGCCAGCAGTTTCCCCGATGAGGGCGGAAACACCATATATTTT.

This sequence joins TRBV4-1 and TRBJ1-1; D not certain. CDR1 is MGHRA, CDR2 YSYEKL, per germline. Deletions cut 5 bases from V and 5 bases from J, with 12 bases between. The CDR3 loop spans 13 amino acids. As DNA, the CDR3 is TGCGCCAGCAGCACCCGGCAGCGAACTGAAGCTTTCTTT. Its protein product is CASSTRQRTEAFF.

J is TRBJ1-1 and V is TRBV10-1; D unclear. V gave up 2 bases and J gave up 8 bases, with 12 bases separating them. The CDR3 has 13 amino acids. Germline assignment: CDR1 WNHNN and CDR2 SYGVQD (reference sequence). CDR3 amino acids: CASSERRNLEAFF. The CDR3 nucleotides read TGCGCCAGCAGTGAGAGGCGGAACTTAGAAGCTTTCTTT.

The gene calls are TRBV7-9 and TRBJ2-7; 7 bases are shared with TRBD1. V lost 5 bases to trimming and J lost 2 bases; unmatched junction nucleotides: 3. Germline V gene sequence: CDR1 SEHNR, CDR2 FQNEAQ (reference sequence). The CDR3 has 13 residues. CDR3 sequence reads: CASSRDSAYEQYF. CDR3 coding DNA: TGTGCCAGCAGCAGGGACAGTGCCTACGAGCAGTACTTC. The full variable domain, its missing parts supplied by reference TRBV7-9 and TRBJ2-7, is DTGVSQNPRHKITKRGQNVTFRCDPISEHNRLYWYRQTLGQGPEFLTYFQNEAQLEKSRLLSDRFSAERPKGSFSTLEIQRTEQGDSAMYLCASSRDSAYEQYFGPGTRLTVT.

V usage is TRBV6-6 and J usage is TRBJ1-1; perhaps TRBD1 as D (6 bases). The CDR3 runs to 14 residues. Germline V gene sequence: CDR1 MNHNY, CDR2 SVGAGI (reference sequence). Trimming pared 3 bases from V and 6 bases from J, leaving 14 bases between. The CDR3 sequence is CASSYVGGRAEAFF. The CDR3 coding sequence is TGTGCCAGCAGTTATGTAGGGGGTCGGGCTGAAGCTTTCTTT.

The chain couples TRBV7-9 to TRBJ2-1, with D hard to call. The V gene lost 2 bases and the J gene lost 3 bases, with 11 bases spanning the gap. CDR1 and CDR2 (germline): SEHNR, FQNEAQ (reference sequence). The CDR3 extends over 15 amino acids. This chain's CDR3 is CASSLSETSYNEQFF. CDR3 nucleotide sequence: TGTGCCAGCAGCTTATCGGAGACCAGCTACAATGAGCAGTTCTTC.

The rearrangement links TRBV7-9 to TRBJ2-2, with 8 nucleotides matching TRBD1. J was trimmed by 6 bases and V by 3 bases; bases with no gene match: 6. The CDR3 is 15 residues long. From germline, CDR1 is SEHNR and CDR2 FQNEAQ (reference sequence). CDR3 in amino acids: CASSFPGGLSGELFF. CDR3 sequence (DNA): TGTGCCAGCAGCTTCCCAGGGGGCCTGTCCGGGGAGCTGTTTTTT.

This chain links TRBV4-1 with TRBJ2-3; D not certain. The CDR3 loop spans 15 amino acids. Germline V gene data show CDR1 as MGHRA and CDR2 as YSYEKL. Trimming removed 0 bases from V and 2 bases from J, with 9 bases in between. For the CDR3, the DNA is TGCGCCAGCAGCCAAGAGCCGAGTTACACAGATACGCAGTATTTT. It translates to CASSQEPSYTDTQYF.

The chain has TRBV5-8 and TRBJ2-1; 9 nucleotides match TRBD1. Germline trimming cut 3 bases from V and 2 bases from J; bases unmatched to any gene: 3. The V gene's germline CDR1 is SGHTS and CDR2 YDEGEE. The CDR3 sequence is 15 residues long. CDR3 bases: TGTGCCAGCAGCTATAGACAGGGGGCCTACAATGAGCAGTTCTTC. Its translation is CASSYRQGAYNEQFF.

This chain joins TRBV5-1 and TRBJ2-7; D perhaps matches TRBD2 (7 bases). Germline-derived CDR1 and CDR2 are SGHRS and YFSETQ. This CDR3 spans 13 amino acids. Trimming shortened V by 6 bases and J by 5 bases, and 15 bases separated the two germline ends. CDR3 DNA sequence: TGCGCCAGCACTGGCCCGGGGGGCGACGAGCAGTACTTC. Residues: CASTGPGGDEQYF.

The V and J genes are TRBV27 and TRBJ1-3, with no clear D. This CDR3 has 11 amino acids. V was cut by 8 bases and J by 8 bases, with 10 bases left in between. Germline V gives CDR1 MNHEY, CDR2 SMNVEV (reference sequence). CDR3 coding DNA: TGTGCCAGCTCCAAAGGCGACACCATATATTTT. Translating gives CASSKGDTIYF.

This chain uses TRBV7-7 with TRBJ2-1, with unresolved D. CDR3 length equals 13 residues. Germline V lookup: CDR1 SSHAT, CDR2 FNYEAQ (reference sequence). Between the trimmed V and J ends, which lost 3 bases and 8 bases, there was a span of 11 bases. This CDR3 is CASSLRYKDEQFF. CDR3 nucleotide sequence: TGTGCCAGCAGCTTGCGTTACAAGGATGAGCAGTTCTTC.

V gene TRBV15 combines with J gene TRBJ2-7, with 7 bases matching TRBD2. Losses at the gene ends were 1 base for V and 3 bases for J; bases not matched to a gene: 12. CDR3 size: 17 residues. Germline CDR1 and CDR2: LNHNV and YYDKDF (reference sequence). The chain's CDR3 is CATSRGSAGVAFYEQYF. CDR3 bases: TGTGCCACCAGCAGAGGTTCTGCGGGAGTGGCTTTCTACGAGCAGTACTTC.

This chain links TRBV29-1 with TRBJ2-7; TRBD2 matches 10 bases. After removal of 7 bases from V and 2 bases from J, the junction contained 5 bases not matched to a gene. Germline V gene lookup returns CDR1 SQVTM and CDR2 ANQGSEA. The CDR3 is made up of 13 amino acids. This CDR3 reads CSAGTSETYEQYF. For the CDR3, the DNA is TGCAGCGCCGGGACTAGCGAGACCTACGAGCAGTACTTC.